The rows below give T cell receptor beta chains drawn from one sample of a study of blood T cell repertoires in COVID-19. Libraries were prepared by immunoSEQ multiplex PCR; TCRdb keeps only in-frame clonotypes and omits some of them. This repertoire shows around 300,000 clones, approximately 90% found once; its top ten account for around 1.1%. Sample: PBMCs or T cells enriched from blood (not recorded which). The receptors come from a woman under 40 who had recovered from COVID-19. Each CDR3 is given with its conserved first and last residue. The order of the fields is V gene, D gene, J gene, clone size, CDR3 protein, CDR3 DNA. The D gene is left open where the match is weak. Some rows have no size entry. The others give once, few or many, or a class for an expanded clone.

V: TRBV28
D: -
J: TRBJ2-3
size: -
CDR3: CASSFGGTSTDTQYF
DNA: TGTGCCAGCAGTTTTGGCGGGACTAGCACAGATACGCAGTATTTT

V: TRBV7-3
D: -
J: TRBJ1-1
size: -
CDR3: CASSPPGGPNTEAFF
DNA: TGTGCCAGCAGCCCACCCGGGGGGCCGAACACTGAAGCTTTCTTT

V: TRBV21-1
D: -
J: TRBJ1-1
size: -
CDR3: CASSKAQYRAFF
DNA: TGTGCCAGCAGCAAAGCGCAATATAGAGCTTTCTTT

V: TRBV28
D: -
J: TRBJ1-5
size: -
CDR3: CASSLNPNSNQPQHF
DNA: TGTGCCAGCAGCCTTAACCCTAATAGCAATCAGCCCCAGCATTTT

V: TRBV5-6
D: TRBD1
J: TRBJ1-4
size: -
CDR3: CASSLFKTGGIEKLFF
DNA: TGTGCCAGCAGCTTGTTTAAGACAGGGGGGATTGAAAAACTGTTTTTT

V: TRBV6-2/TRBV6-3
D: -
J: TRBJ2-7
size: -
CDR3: CASSYSRQGHEQYF
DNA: TGTGCCAGCAGTTATTCTCGCCAGGGCCACGAGCAGTACTTC

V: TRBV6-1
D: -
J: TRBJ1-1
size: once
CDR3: CASSEIGFGTEAFF
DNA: TGTGCCAGCAGTGAAATCGGGTTTGGCACTGAAGCTTTCTTT

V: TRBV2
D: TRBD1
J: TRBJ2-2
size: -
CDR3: CASSSDRGVNTGELFF
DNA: TGTGCCAGCAGTTCGGACAGGGGGGTTAACACCGGGGAGCTGTTTTTT

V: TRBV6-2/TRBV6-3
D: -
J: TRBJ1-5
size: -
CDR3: CASSYLRQPQHF
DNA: TGTGCCAGCAGTTACCTACGGCAGCCCCAGCATTTT

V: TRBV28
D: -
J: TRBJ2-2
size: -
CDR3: CASSLVRFGELFF
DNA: TGTGCCAGCAGTTTGGTGAGGTTCGGGGAGCTGTTTTTT

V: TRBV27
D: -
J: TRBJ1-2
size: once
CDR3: CASKAGLTNYGYTF
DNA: TGTGCCAGCAAGGCAGGGCTTACTAACTATGGCTACACCTTC

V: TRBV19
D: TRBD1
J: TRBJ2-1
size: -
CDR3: CASSIRGPLNEQFF
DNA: TGTGCCAGTAGTATCAGGGGGCCCCTCAATGAGCAGTTCTTC

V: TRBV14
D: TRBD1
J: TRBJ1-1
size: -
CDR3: CASSQVDRGPLRDTEAFF
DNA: TGTGCCAGCAGCCAAGTCGACAGGGGGCCTTTGAGGGACACTGAAGCTTTCTTT

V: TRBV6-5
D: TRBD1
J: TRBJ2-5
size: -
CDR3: CASSYRTGGFETQYF
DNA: TGTGCCAGCAGTTACAGGACAGGGGGGTTTGAGACCCAGTACTTC

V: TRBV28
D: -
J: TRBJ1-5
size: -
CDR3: CASSLRLSNQPQHF
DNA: TGTGCCAGCAGTTTGCGACTCTCCAATCAGCCCCAGCATTTT

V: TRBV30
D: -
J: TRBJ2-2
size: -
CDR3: CAWRRQGTGELFF
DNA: TGTGCCTGGAGGCGGCAGGGTACCGGGGAGCTGTTTTTT

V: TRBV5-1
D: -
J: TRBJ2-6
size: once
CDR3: CASSLGLGPGANVLTF
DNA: TGCGCCAGCAGCCTGGGCTTGGGGCCTGGGGCCAACGTCCTGACTTTC

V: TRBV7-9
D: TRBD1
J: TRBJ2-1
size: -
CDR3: CASSSTGGAPYHRDEQFF
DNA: TGTGCCAGCAGCTCTACAGGGGGCGCGCCTTACCACAGGGATGAGCAGTTCTTC

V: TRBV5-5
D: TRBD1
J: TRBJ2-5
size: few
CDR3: CASSLLPPGGETQYF
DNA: TGTGCCAGCAGCTTGTTGCCCCCAGGGGGTGAGACCCAGTACTTC

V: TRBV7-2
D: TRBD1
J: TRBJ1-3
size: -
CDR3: CASSEGQPGNTIYF
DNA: TGTGCCAGCAGCGAGGGACAGCCTGGAAACACCATATATTTT

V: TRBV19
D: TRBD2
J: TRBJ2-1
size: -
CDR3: CASRSSGSQGEQFF
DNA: TGTGCCAGCCGATCTAGCGGGAGCCAAGGTGAGCAGTTCTTC

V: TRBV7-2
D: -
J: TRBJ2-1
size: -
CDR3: CASSLGASYNEQFF
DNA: TGTGCCAGCAGCTTAGGAGCTAGTTACAATGAGCAGTTCTTC

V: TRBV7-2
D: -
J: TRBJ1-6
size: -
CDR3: CASSLEGGFNSPLHF
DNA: TGTGCCAGCAGCTTAGAGGGCGGGTTTAATTCACCCCTCCACTTT

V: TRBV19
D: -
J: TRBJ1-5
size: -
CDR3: CASSIIGNSNQPQHF
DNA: TGTGCCAGTAGTATAATCGGGAACAGCAATCAGCCCCAGCATTTT

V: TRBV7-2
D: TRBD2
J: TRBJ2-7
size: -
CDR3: CASSREGTVDEQYF
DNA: TGTGCCAGCAGTCGGGAGGGTACGGTAGACGAGCAGTACTTC

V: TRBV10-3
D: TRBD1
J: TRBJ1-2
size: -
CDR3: CAILAGQGNYGYTF
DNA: TGTGCCATCTTAGCCGGACAGGGTAACTATGGCTACACCTTC

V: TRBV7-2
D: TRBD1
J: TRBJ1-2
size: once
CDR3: CASSLPPGQGANYGYTF
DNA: TGTGCCAGCAGCTTACCCCCGGGACAGGGGGCGAACTATGGCTACACCTTC

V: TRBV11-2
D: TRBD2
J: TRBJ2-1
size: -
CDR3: CASSARLAGGYNEQFF
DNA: TGTGCCAGCAGCGCGCGGCTAGCGGGAGGATACAATGAGCAGTTCTTC

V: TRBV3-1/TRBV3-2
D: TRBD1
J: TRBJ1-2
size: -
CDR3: CASSQQGVDYGYTF
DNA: TGTGCCAGCAGCCAGCAGGGGGTTGACTATGGCTACACCTTC

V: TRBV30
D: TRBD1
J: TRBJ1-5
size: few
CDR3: CAWGTGWNQPQHF
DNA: TGTGCCTGGGGGACAGGGTGGAATCAGCCCCAGCATTTT

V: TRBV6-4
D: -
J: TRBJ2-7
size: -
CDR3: CASSAGVDGTYEQYF
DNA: TGTGCCAGCAGCGCCGGGGTTGACGGAACCTACGAGCAGTACTTC

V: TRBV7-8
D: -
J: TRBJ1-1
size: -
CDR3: CASSLGRGMNTEAFF
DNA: TGTGCCAGCAGCTTAGGGCGGGGAATGAACACTGAAGCTTTCTTT

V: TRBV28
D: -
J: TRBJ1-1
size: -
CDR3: CASSLSWGAGDTEAFF
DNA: TGTGCCAGCAGTTTATCTTGGGGGGCGGGAGACACTGAAGCTTTCTTT

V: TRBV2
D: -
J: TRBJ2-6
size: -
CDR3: CASSPGPKRSGANVLTF
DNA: TGTGCCAGCAGCCCGGGTCCTAAGCGCTCTGGGGCCAACGTCCTGACTTTC

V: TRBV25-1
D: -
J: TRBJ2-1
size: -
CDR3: CASSEHPTGQFF
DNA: TGTGCCAGCAGTGAACATCCCACGGGGCAGTTCTTC

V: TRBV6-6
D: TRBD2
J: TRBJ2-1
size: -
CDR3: CASKVIAGGENEQFF
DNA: TGTGCCAGCAAAGTGATAGCGGGAGGGGAGAATGAGCAGTTCTTC

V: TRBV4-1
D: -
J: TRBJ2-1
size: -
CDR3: CASSQTPRYNEQFF
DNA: TGCGCCAGCAGCCAAACTCCCCGCTACAATGAGCAGTTCTTC

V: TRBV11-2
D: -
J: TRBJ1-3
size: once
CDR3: CASSATVSSSGNTIYF
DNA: TGTGCCAGCAGCGCGACAGTTTCGAGCTCTGGAAACACCATATATTTT

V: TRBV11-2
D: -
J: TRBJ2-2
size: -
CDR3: CASRRKSGHQNTGELFF
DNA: TGTGCCAGCAGAAGAAAGTCCGGACACCAAAACACCGGGGAGCTGTTTTTT

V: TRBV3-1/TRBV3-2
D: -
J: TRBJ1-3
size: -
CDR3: CASSQDRSRGNTIYF
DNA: TGTGCCAGCAGCCAAGATCGCTCGAGAGGAAACACCATATATTTT

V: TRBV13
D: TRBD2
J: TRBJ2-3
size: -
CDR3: CASSSTPAGVSTDTQYF
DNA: TGTGCCAGCAGCTCCACCCCCGCGGGAGTAAGCACAGATACGCAGTATTTT

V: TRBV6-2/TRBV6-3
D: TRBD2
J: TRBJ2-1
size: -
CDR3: CASSLAGVEQFF
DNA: TGTGCCAGCAGTTTAGCGGGGGTTGAGCAGTTCTTC

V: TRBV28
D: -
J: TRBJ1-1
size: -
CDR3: CASTQTNTEAFF
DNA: TGTGCCAGCACACAAACGAACACTGAAGCTTTCTTT

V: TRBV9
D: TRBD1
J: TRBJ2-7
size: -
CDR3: CASSVGGTGYNEQYF
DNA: TGTGCCAGCAGCGTAGGAGGGACAGGGTATAACGAGCAGTACTTC

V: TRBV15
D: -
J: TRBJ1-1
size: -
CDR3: CATSEERSGNTEAFF
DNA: TGTGCCACCAGCGAGGAGAGGTCGGGGAACACTGAAGCTTTCTTT

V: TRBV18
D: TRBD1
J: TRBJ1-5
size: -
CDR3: CASSRLPGGIGNQPQHF
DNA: TGTGCCAGCTCTCGCCTACCAGGGGGTATTGGCAATCAGCCCCAGCATTTT